The 9 T cell receptor beta chains given below trace back to one sample, sequenced in a study of CD8+CD57+ T cells in acquired aplastic anemia. Researchers used genomic DNA as the template to profile TCR beta VDJ and CDR3. MiXCR was run by TCRdb on the reads, yielding one entry per CDR3 protein. The table records roughly 420,000 distinct CDR3 sequences, 60% to 80% of them present only once. The specimen sequenced was sorted CD4+, CD8+, or CD8+CD57+ T cells (not recorded which) from PBMCs. These receptors originate from a human donor in good health, serving as a control.

The chain uses TRBV20-1 and TRBJ1-4; 9 bases line up with TRBD1. Trimming removed 6 bases from V and 6 bases from J; junction bases left unmatched: 5. The germline V gene encodes CDR1 DFQATT and CDR2 SNEGSKA (reference sequence). This CDR3 has 13 amino acids. The CDR3 coding sequence is TGCAGTGCCACGACAGGGGGTTATGAAAAACTGTTTTTT. Its translation: CSATTGGYEKLFF.

The V and J genes are TRBV19 and TRBJ2-1; D remains unclear. V was clipped by 5 bases and J by 1 base, with 12 bases between them. The CDR3 is made up of 15 amino acids. CDR1 LNHDA and CDR2 SQIVND come from the germline V gene (reference sequence). DNA for the CDR3: TGTGCCAGTAGTCGTAGGCCGGAGTCCTACAATGAGCAGTTCTTC. It is translated as CASSRRPESYNEQFF. The full variable domain, in which reference TRBV19 and TRBJ2-1 provide the parts outside the CDR3, is DGGITQSPKYLFRKEGQNVTLSCEQNLNHDAMYWYRQDPGQGLRLIYYSQIVNDFQKGDIAEGYSVSREKKESFPLTVTSAQKNPTAFYLCASSRRPESYNEQFFGPGTRLTVL.

The gene calls are TRBV5-1 and TRBJ2-2; TRBD1 or TRBD2 may be the D gene (6 bases each). The length of the CDR3 is 14 residues. Germline CDR1 and CDR2: SGHRS and YFSETQ. V lost 0 bases to trimming and J lost 10 bases, with 13 bases between them. The CDR3 bases are TGCGCCAGCAGCTTGGGGGGGGCGACTGAGGAGCTGTTTTTT. Its translation is CASSLGGATEELFF.

This chain uses TRBV2 with TRBJ2-3; D gene uncertain. V was trimmed by 5 bases and J by 3 bases, leaving 9 bases between them. Per germline, CDR1 SNHLY and CDR2 FYNNEI. CDR3 length: 13 amino acids. Here the CDR3 DNA reads TGTGCCAGCAGTCGCCCCACGACAGATACGCAGTATTTT. Translated, it gives CASSRPTTDTQYF.

Details on this clonotype: At one end the junction does not follow the germline gene, possibly because of a read error. V is TRBV7-3 and J is TRBJ2-7; D perhaps matches TRBD2 (7 bases). Germline V gene data show CDR1 as SGHTA and CDR2 as FQGTGA. The CDR3 has 16 amino acids. CDR3 nucleotides: TGTGCCAGTAGCTTGGAAGGAGGGGGGGCGGCGAACGTGCAGTACTTC. This translates into CASSLEGGGAANVQYF.

Remarks on this clonotype: The germline gene is not matched at one end of the junction; a read error may be the cause. The gene calls are TRBV7-9 and TRBJ1-2; maybe TRBD1 (5 bases). CDR3 length: 15 residues. Germline V gives CDR1 SEHNR, CDR2 FQNEAQ (reference sequence). The chain's CDR3 is CASSRMGRGLDGYTF. CDR3 DNA sequence: TGTGCCAGCAGCCGTATGGGACGGGGTCTTGATGGCTATACCTTC.

This chain joins TRBV7-2 and TRBJ1-2, with unresolved D. Trimming left V 6 bases short and J 0 bases short, with 14 bases between. The CDR3 has 15 residues. The germline V gene encodes CDR1 SGHTA and CDR2 FQGNSA. DNA for the CDR3: TGTGCCAGCAGTTTCTTAAGGCCTGCTAACTATGGCTACACCTTC. Translated, it gives CASSFLRPANYGYTF.

This clonotype turned up a few times. The rearrangement uses TRBV10-3 and TRBJ1-2; tentative D call: TRBD1 (6 bases). Trimming removed 11 bases at V and 4 bases at J, with 17 bases between. The CDR3 has 13 residues. Per germline, CDR1 ENHRY and CDR2 SYGVKD. The CDR3 DNA is TGTGCCGCAAGGGGAGGGGACACCTATGGCTACACCTTC. Its protein product is CAARGGDTYGYTF.

The genes are TRBV20-1 and TRBJ1-1; the D is unclear. CDR3 length: 16 residues. Looked up from germline, CDR1 is DFQATT and CDR2 is SNEGSKA (reference sequence). Trimming cost V 3 bases and J 3 bases, with 20 bases left between them. CDR3 loop: CSASSTNQWRYTEAFF. The CDR3 DNA follows: TGCAGTGCTAGTAGCACGAACCAATGGAGGTACACTGAAGCTTTCTTT.